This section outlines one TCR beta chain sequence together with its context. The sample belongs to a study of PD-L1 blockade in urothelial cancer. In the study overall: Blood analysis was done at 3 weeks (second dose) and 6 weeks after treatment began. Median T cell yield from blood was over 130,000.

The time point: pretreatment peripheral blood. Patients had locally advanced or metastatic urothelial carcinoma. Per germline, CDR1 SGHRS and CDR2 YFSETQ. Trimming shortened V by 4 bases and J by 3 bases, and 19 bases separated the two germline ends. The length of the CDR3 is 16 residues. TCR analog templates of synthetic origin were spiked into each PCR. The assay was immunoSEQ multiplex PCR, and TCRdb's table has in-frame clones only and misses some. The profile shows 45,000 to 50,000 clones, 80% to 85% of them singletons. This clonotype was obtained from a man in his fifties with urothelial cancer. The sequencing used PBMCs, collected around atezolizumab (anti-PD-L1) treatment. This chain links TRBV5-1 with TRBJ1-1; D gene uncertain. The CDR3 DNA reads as TGCGCCAGCAGCCCCGCACCCCCAAGGAGCGACACTGAAGCTTTCTTT. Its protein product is CASSPAPPRSDTEAFF. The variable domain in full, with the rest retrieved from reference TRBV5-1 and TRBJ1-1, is KAGVTQTPRYLIKTRGQQVTLSCSPISGHRSVSWYQQTPGQGLQFLFEYFSETQRNKGNFPGRFSGRQFSNSRSEMNVSTLELGDSALYLCASSPAPPRSDTEAFFGQGTRLTVV.